The present entry profiles one T cell receptor (beta chain) with its context. Antigen specificity is unknown. The CDR3 covers 14 residues. V lost 10 bases, J lost 1 base, and 6 bases stayed unmatched. Germline V CDR1 and CDR2: MDHEN, SYDVKM. The repertoire was sequenced with immunoSEQ multiplex PCR; TCRdb's copy has only in-frame clones and lacks some. The data hold 130,000 or so clones, with around nine tenths observed a single time. These data originate in a study of graft-versus-host responses after intestinal transplantation. Broader study findings: GvH clones were identified in recipient marrow, with some first appearing in ileum or blood.

The chain is built from TRBV28 and TRBJ2-7; 11 bases fit TRBD2. This sequence was found in a human donor who received an intestinal transplant. Sequencing was performed on unstimulated CD4+ T cells sorted from spleen or lymph node cells, taken before intestinal transplant. The CDR3 loop reads CATGTSGSSYEQYF. For the CDR3, the DNA is TGTGCCACGGGGACTAGCGGTTCTTCCTACGAGCAGTACTTC.